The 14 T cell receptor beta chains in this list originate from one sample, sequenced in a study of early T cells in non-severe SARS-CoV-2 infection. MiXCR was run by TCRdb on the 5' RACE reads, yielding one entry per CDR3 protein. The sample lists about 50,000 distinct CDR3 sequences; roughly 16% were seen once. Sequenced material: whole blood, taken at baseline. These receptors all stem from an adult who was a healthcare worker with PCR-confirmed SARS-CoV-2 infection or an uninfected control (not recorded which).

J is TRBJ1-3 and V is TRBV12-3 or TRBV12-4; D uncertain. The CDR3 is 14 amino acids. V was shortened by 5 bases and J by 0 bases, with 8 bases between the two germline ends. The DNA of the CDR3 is TGTGCCAGCAGTATGGGTTTCTCTGGAAACACCATATATTTT. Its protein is CASSMGFSGNTIYF.

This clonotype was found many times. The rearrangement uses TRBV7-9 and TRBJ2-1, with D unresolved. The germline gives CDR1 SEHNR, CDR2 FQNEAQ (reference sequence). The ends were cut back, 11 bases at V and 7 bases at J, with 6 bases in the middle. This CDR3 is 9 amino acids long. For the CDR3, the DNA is TGTGCCCCCGAGAATGAGCAGTTCTTC. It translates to CAPENEQFF.

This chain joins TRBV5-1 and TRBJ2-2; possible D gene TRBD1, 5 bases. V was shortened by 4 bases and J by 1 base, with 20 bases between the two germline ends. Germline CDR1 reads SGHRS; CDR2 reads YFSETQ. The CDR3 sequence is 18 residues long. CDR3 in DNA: TGCGCCAGCAGCCCACAACCCACAGGATTACTGAACACCGGGGAGCTGTTTTTT. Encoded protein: CASSPQPTGLLNTGELFF.

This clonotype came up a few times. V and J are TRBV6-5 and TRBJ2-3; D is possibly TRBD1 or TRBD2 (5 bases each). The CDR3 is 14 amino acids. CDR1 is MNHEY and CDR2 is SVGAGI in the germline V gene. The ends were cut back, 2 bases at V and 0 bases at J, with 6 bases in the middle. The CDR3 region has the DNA TGTGCCAGCAGTTACCGGGACAGCACAGATACGCAGTATTTT. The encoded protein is CASSYRDSTDTQYF.

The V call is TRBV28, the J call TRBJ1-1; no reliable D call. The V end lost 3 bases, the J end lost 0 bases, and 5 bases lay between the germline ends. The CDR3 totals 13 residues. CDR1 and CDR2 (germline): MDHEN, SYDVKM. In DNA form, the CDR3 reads TGTGCCAGCAGTTTGCGGATGAACACTGAAGCTTTCTTT. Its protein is CASSLRMNTEAFF.

This chain's CDR3 is CASSGGRSLKDTQYF. For the CDR3, the DNA is TGCGCCAGCAGTGGGGGGCGTTCCTTGAAAGATACGCAGTATTTT. The V call is TRBV4-1, the J call TRBJ2-3; D possibly uses TRBD1 or TRBD2 (6 bases each). Germline CDR1 reads MGHRA; CDR2 reads YSYEKL. The CDR3 totals 15 residues. Trimming took off 6 bases at V and 5 bases at J, with 18 bases between the two ends.

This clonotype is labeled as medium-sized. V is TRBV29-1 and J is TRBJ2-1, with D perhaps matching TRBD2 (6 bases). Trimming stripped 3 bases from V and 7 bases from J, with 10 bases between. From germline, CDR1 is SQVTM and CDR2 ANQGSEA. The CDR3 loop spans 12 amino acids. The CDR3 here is CSVDGEVNEQFF. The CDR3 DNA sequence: TGCAGCGTTGACGGGGAGGTGAATGAGCAGTTCTTC.

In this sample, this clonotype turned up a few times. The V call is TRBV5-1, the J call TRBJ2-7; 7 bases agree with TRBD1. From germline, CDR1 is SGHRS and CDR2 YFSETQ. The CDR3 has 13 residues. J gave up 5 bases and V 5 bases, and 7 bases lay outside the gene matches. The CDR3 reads CASSVGGWNEQYF. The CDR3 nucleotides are TGCGCCAGCAGTGTAGGGGGCTGGAACGAGCAGTACTTC.

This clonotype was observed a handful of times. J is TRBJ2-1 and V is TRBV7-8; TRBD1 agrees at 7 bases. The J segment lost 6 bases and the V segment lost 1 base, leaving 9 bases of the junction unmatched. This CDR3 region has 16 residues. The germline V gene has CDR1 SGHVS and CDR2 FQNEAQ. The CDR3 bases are TGTGCCAGCAGCTTAGGAGGGGGCCAATACAGCAATGAGCAGTTCTTC. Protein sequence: CASSLGGGQYSNEQFF.

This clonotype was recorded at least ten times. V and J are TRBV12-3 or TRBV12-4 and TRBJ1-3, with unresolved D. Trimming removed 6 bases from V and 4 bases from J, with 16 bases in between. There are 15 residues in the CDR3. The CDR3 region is CASSPSPNIGNTIYF. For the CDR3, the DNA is TGTGCCAGCAGCCCATCGCCGAACATCGGAAACACCATATATTTT.

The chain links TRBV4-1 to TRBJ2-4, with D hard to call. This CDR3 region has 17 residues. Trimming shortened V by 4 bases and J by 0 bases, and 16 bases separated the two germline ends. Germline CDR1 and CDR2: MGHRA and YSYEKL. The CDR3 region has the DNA TGCGCCAGCAGCCCGGGTAGGCCGGCCGGAGCCAAAAACATTCAGTACTTC. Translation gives CASSPGRPAGAKNIQYF.

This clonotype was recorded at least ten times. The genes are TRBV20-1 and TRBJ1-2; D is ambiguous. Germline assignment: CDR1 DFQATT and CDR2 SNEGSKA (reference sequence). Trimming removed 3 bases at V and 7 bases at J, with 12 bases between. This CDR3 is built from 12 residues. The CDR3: CSASSSFPGYTF. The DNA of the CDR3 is TGCAGTGCTAGTAGTTCCTTTCCTGGCTACACCTTC.

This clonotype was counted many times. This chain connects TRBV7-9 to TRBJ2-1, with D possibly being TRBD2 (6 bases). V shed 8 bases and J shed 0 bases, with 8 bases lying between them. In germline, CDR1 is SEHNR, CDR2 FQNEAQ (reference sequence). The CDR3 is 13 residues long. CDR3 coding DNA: TGTGCCAGCGGCGGGACCTCCTACAATGAGCAGTTCTTC. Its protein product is CASGGTSYNEQFF.

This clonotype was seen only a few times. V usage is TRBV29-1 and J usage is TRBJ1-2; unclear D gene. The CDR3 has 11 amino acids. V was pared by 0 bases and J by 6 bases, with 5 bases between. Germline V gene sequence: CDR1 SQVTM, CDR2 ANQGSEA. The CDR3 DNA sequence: TGCAGCGTTGAAGAGGTTCATGGCTACACCTTC. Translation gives CSVEEVHGYTF.